This T cell receptor beta chain was identified in a study of shared clonotypes between healthy human individuals. Measured with immunoSEQ multiplex PCR; TCRdb has only the in-frame clones, and not every one. The sample includes more than 2,000,000 clones, more than 80% seen only once; the top ten take about 0.13%. Germline CDR1 and CDR2: SGDLS and YYNGEE. The germline V and J ends were trimmed by 0 bases and 1 base, with 10 bases remaining between them. There are 16 residues in the CDR3. Specimen: naive CD4+ T cells sorted from blood. Described subset: CD45RA+ positively selected. The TCR sequence derives from a man between 18 and 29 years old in good health. The chain combines TRBV9 with TRBJ2-2; the D gene is possibly TRBD2 (6 bases). The CDR3 region has the DNA TGTGCCAGCAGCGTAGGCAATAGCGGGAACACCGGGGAGCTGTTTTTT. This gives the protein CASSVGNSGNTGELFF.